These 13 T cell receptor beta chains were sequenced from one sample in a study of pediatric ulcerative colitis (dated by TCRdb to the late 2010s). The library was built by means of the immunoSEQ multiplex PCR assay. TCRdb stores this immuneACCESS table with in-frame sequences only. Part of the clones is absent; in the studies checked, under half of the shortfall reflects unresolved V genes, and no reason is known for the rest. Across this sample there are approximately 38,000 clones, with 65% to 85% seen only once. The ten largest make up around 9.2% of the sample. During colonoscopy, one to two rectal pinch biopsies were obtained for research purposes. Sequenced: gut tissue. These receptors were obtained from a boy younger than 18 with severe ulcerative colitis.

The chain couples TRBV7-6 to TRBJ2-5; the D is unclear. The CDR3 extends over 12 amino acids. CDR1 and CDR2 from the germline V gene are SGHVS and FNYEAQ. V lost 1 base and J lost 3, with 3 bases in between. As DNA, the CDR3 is TGTGCCAGCAGCTTAGGCAAAGAGACCCAGTACTTC. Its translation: CASSLGKETQYF.

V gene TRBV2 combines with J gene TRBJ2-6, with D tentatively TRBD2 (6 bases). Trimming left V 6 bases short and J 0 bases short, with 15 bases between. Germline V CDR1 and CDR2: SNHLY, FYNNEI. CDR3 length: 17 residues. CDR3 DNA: TGTGCCAGCAGGAAGGAGGGGCTGAACTCTGGGGCCAACGTCCTGACTTTC. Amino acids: CASRKEGLNSGANVLTF.

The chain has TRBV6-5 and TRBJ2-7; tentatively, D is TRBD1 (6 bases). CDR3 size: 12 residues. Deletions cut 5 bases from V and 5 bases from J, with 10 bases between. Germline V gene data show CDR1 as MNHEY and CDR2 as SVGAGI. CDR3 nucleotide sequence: TGTGCCAGCAGTCACAGGGTCGACGAGCAGTACTTC. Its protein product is CASSHRVDEQYF.

The CDR3 region has the DNA TGCGCCAGCAGTGAGCTTGGACTAGCGGGGGGCCCGGGAAAGCAGTTCTTC. This gives the protein CASSELGLAGGPGKQFF. The chain combines TRBV10-1 with TRBJ2-1; 14 bases are shared with TRBD2. The CDR3 contains 17 residues. With 2 bases clipped from V and 11 bases from J, the junction kept 11 bases outside the gene matches. CDR1 and CDR2 (germline): WNHNN, SYGVQD (reference sequence).

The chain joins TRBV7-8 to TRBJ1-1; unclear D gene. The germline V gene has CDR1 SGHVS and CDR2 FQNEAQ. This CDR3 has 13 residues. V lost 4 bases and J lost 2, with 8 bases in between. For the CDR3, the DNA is TGTGCCAGCAGCTCCCAGCTAAACACTGAAGCTTTCTTT. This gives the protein CASSSQLNTEAFF.

The CDR3 is CASSARDGTTYEQYF. CDR3 in DNA: TGTGCCAGCAGTGCCCGGGACGGAACGACCTACGAGCAGTACTTC. The V call is TRBV27, the J call TRBJ2-7; D is possibly TRBD1 or TRBD2 (5 bases each). The length of the CDR3 is 15 residues. Germline V gene sequence: CDR1 MNHEY, CDR2 SMNVEV (reference sequence). Trimming left V 5 bases short and J 2 bases short, with 16 bases between.

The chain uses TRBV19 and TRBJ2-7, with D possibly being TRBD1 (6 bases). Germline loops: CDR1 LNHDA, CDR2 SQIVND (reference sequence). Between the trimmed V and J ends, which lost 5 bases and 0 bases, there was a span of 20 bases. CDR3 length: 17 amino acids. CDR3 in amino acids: CASSVSTGPRSSYEQYF. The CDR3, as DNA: TGTGCCAGTAGTGTGTCGACAGGCCCCCGGAGCTCCTACGAGCAGTACTTC.

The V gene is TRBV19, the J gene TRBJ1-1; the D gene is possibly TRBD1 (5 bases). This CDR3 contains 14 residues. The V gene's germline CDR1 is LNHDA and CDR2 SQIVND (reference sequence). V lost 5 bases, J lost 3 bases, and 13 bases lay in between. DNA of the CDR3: TGTGCCAGTAGTCCTCGCCCGGGGGACACTGAAGCTTTCTTT. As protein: CASSPRPGDTEAFF.

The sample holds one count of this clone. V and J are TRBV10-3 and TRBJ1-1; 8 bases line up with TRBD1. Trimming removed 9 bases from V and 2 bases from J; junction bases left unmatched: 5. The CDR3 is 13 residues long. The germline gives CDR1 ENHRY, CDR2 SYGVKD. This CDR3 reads CAIDRGPNTEAFF. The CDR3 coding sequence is TGTGCCATAGACAGGGGCCCCAACACTGAAGCTTTCTTT.

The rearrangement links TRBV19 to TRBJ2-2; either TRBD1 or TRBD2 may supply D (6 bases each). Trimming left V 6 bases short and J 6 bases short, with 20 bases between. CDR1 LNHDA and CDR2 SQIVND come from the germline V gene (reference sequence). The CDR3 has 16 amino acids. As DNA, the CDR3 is TGTGCCAGTAGATGGGGGGCGGAGCAAAGGGCCGGGGAGCTGTTTTTT. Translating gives CASRWGAEQRAGELFF.

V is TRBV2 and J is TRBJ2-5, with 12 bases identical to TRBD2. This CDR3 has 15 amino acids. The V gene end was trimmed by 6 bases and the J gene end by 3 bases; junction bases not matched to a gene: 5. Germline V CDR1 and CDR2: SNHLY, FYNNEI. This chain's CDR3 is CASRPRTSGKETQYF. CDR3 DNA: TGTGCCAGCAGACCCCGGACTAGCGGGAAAGAGACCCAGTACTTC. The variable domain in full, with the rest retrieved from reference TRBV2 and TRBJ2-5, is EPEVTQTPSHQVTQMGQEVILRCVPISNHLYFYWYRQILGQKVEFLVSFYNNEISEKSEIFDDQFSVERPDGSNFTLKIRSTKLEDSAMYFCASRPRTSGKETQYFGPGTRLLVL.

CDR3 sequence reads: CASSLGDRVRDEQYF. The CDR3 nucleotides are TGTGCCAGCAGCCTAGGGGACAGGGTGCGAGACGAGCAGTACTTC. V gene TRBV6-6 combines with J gene TRBJ2-7; TRBD1 agrees at 9 bases. CDR1 and CDR2 (germline): MNHNY, SVGAGI (reference sequence). The CDR3 has 15 residues. The J segment lost 5 bases and the V segment lost 6 bases, leaving 11 bases of the junction unmatched.

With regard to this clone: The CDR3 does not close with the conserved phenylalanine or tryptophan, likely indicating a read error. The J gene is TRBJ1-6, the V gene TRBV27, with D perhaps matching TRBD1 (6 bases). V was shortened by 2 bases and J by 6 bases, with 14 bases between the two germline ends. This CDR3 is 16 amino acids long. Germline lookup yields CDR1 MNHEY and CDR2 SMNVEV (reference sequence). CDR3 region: CASSLGGRLANSPLHL. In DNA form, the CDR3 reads TGTGCCAGCAGTTTAGGGGGGCGCTTGGCTAATTCACCCCTCCACCTT.